Listed below are T cell receptor beta chains from one sample, sequenced in a study of blood T cell repertoires in COVID-19. Using immunoSEQ multiplex PCR, the repertoire was profiled, and TCRdb retains in-frame clones only, with some absent. The table lists roughly 30,000 clones, 84% of them singletons. Sequencing was carried out using peripheral blood. The receptor source for this set is a man at least 80 years old with active COVID-19. Both conserved end residues are part of each CDR3. A D gene is named only where the DNA matches it firmly. The listing skips clone size in some rows; elsewhere it reads once, few, many or a size class.

CDR3aa: CASSLPGANYGYTF
CDR3nt: TGTGCCAGCAGCTTGCCAGGGGCTAACTATGGCTACACCTTC
v_gene: TRBV5-5
d_gene: NA
j_gene: TRBJ1-2
abundance: NA

CDR3aa: CASSSLAGGPETQYF
CDR3nt: TGTGCCAGCAGCTCACTAGCGGGGGGGCCTGAGACCCAGTACTTC
v_gene: TRBV27
d_gene: TRBD2
j_gene: TRBJ2-5
abundance: once

CDR3aa: CASSPIGMGTGQHF
CDR3nt: TGTGCCAGCAGCCCAATCGGCATGGGGACAGGCCAGCATTTT
v_gene: TRBV16
d_gene: TRBD1
j_gene: TRBJ1-5
abundance: few

CDR3aa: CASTINPNTEAFF
CDR3nt: TGTGCCAGCACTATAAATCCGAACACTGAAGCTTTCTTT
v_gene: TRBV6-5
d_gene: NA
j_gene: TRBJ1-1
abundance: NA

CDR3aa: CASSLVRGLNTGELFF
CDR3nt: TGCGCCAGCAGCTTGGTTCGGGGGTTGAACACCGGGGAGCTGTTTTTT
v_gene: TRBV5-1
d_gene: NA
j_gene: TRBJ2-2
abundance: NA

CDR3aa: CASSWLQDTQYF
CDR3nt: TGTGCCAGCAGCTGGCTTCAGGATACGCAGTATTTT
v_gene: TRBV7-9
d_gene: NA
j_gene: TRBJ2-3
abundance: once

CDR3aa: CASSQGGGNGYTF
CDR3nt: TGTGCCAGCAGCCAAGGTGGGGGGAATGGCTACACCTTC
v_gene: TRBV3-1/TRBV3-2
d_gene: NA
j_gene: TRBJ1-2
abundance: few

CDR3aa: CASKDRVGTDTQYF
CDR3nt: TGCGCCAGCAAAGACAGGGTGGGCACAGATACGCAGTATTTT
v_gene: TRBV10-2
d_gene: TRBD1
j_gene: TRBJ2-3
abundance: NA

CDR3aa: CASSRTSGQITNEQFF
CDR3nt: TGTGCCAGTAGTAGAACTTCGGGACAGATTACCAATGAGCAGTTCTTC
v_gene: TRBV19
d_gene: TRBD1
j_gene: TRBJ2-1
abundance: few

CDR3aa: CASSGLAGPAETQYF
CDR3nt: TGTGCCAGCAGTGGACTAGCGGGGCCGGCTGAGACCCAGTACTTC
v_gene: TRBV2
d_gene: TRBD2
j_gene: TRBJ2-5
abundance: few

CDR3aa: CASSDQGTYNEQFF
CDR3nt: TGTGCCAGCAGCGACCAAGGGACTTACAATGAGCAGTTCTTC
v_gene: TRBV6-5
d_gene: NA
j_gene: TRBJ2-1
abundance: NA

CDR3aa: CASSLVGQMASNTGELFF
CDR3nt: TGCGCCAGCAGCTTGGTGGGACAGATGGCTTCGAACACCGGGGAGCTGTTTTTT
v_gene: TRBV5-1
d_gene: TRBD1
j_gene: TRBJ2-2
abundance: once

CDR3aa: CASSELRANTGELFF
CDR3nt: TGTGCCAGCAGTGAACTTCGAGCGAACACCGGGGAGCTGTTTTTT
v_gene: TRBV2
d_gene: NA
j_gene: TRBJ2-2
abundance: once

CDR3aa: CASSQGNRDNSPLHF
CDR3nt: TGTGCCAGCAGCCAAGGAAACAGGGATAATTCACCCCTCCACTTT
v_gene: TRBV3-1/TRBV3-2
d_gene: NA
j_gene: TRBJ1-6
abundance: NA

CDR3aa: CASRRTGSRRTGELFF
CDR3nt: TGCGCCAGCAGGCGGACAGGGTCAAGGCGAACCGGGGAGCTGTTTTTT
v_gene: TRBV5-1
d_gene: TRBD1
j_gene: TRBJ2-2
abundance: NA

CDR3aa: CASSPGAGGRGQETQYF
CDR3nt: TGTGCCAGCAGTCCTGGGGCGGGGGGCCGGGGGCAAGAGACCCAGTACTTC
v_gene: TRBV27
d_gene: TRBD2
j_gene: TRBJ2-5
abundance: NA

CDR3aa: CASSPSLGRGDTDTQYF
CDR3nt: TGTGCCAGCAGCCCCTCGTTGGGGCGGGGGGACACAGATACGCAGTATTTT
v_gene: TRBV14
d_gene: TRBD2
j_gene: TRBJ2-3
abundance: NA

CDR3aa: CASSFSFLSGNTIYF
CDR3nt: TGTGCCAGTAGTTTCAGTTTCCTCTCTGGAAACACCATATATTTT
v_gene: TRBV19
d_gene: NA
j_gene: TRBJ1-3
abundance: NA

CDR3aa: CAWSVGGGARNEQFF
CDR3nt: TGTGCCTGGAGTGTGGGCGGGGGGGCAAGGAATGAGCAGTTCTTC
v_gene: TRBV30
d_gene: TRBD2
j_gene: TRBJ2-1
abundance: NA

CDR3aa: CASSQGAGGNQPQHF
CDR3nt: TGTGCCAGCAGCCAAGGAGCAGGGGGCAATCAGCCCCAGCATTTT
v_gene: TRBV3-1/TRBV3-2
d_gene: NA
j_gene: TRBJ1-5
abundance: NA

CDR3aa: CASSQARTGPLNQPQHF
CDR3nt: TGTGCCAGCAGTCAAGCTCGGACAGGGCCTCTCAATCAGCCCCAGCATTTT
v_gene: TRBV5-4
d_gene: TRBD1
j_gene: TRBJ1-5
abundance: few

CDR3aa: CASSSGQGGYNSPLHF
CDR3nt: TGTGCCAGCAGCTCGGGACAGGGAGGTTATAATTCACCCCTCCACTTT
v_gene: TRBV7-9
d_gene: TRBD1
j_gene: TRBJ1-6
abundance: NA

CDR3aa: CARSSRAGNIENQPQHF
CDR3nt: TGTGCCAGAAGCTCTCGGGCAGGGAATATCGAGAATCAGCCCCAGCATTTT
v_gene: TRBV5-3
d_gene: NA
j_gene: TRBJ1-5
abundance: NA

CDR3aa: CASSDHASGDGYEQFF
CDR3nt: TGTGCCAGCAGTGATCACGCTAGCGGGGACGGGTATGAGCAGTTCTTC
v_gene: TRBV6-1
d_gene: TRBD2
j_gene: TRBJ2-1
abundance: once

CDR3aa: CASSSSGTGHSYEQYF
CDR3nt: TGCGCCAGCAGCTCTTCCGGGACAGGCCACTCCTACGAGCAGTACTTC
v_gene: TRBV4-1
d_gene: TRBD1
j_gene: TRBJ2-7
abundance: NA

CDR3aa: CASSVGQGSRSPLHF
CDR3nt: TGTGCCAGTAGTGTAGGGCAGGGAAGTCGTTCACCCCTCCACTTT
v_gene: TRBV19
d_gene: NA
j_gene: TRBJ1-6
abundance: NA

CDR3aa: CASSRLEQGIASSYNSPLHF
CDR3nt: TGTGCCAGCAGCCGACTAGAGCAGGGAATAGCGAGCTCCTATAATTCACCCCTCCACTTT
v_gene: TRBV3-1/TRBV3-2
d_gene: NA
j_gene: TRBJ1-6
abundance: medium-sized

CDR3aa: CASSEVGNLGVRQPQHF
CDR3nt: TGTGCCAGCAGTGAAGTCGGAAACCTAGGCGTGCGTCAGCCCCAGCATTTT
v_gene: TRBV6-1
d_gene: NA
j_gene: TRBJ1-5
abundance: NA

CDR3aa: CASSLAGGKFYGYTF
CDR3nt: TGCGCCAGCAGCTTGGCGGGGGGCAAGTTCTATGGCTACACCTTC
v_gene: TRBV5-1
d_gene: NA
j_gene: TRBJ1-2
abundance: NA

CDR3aa: CATSRDYGVHQPQHF
CDR3nt: TGTGCCACCAGCAGAGATTACGGGGTCCATCAGCCCCAGCATTTT
v_gene: TRBV15
d_gene: NA
j_gene: TRBJ1-5
abundance: NA

CDR3aa: CASSILRSKSDTQYF
CDR3nt: TGTGCCAGTAGTATTTTACGGTCAAAATCCGATACGCAGTATTTT
v_gene: TRBV19
d_gene: NA
j_gene: TRBJ2-3
abundance: NA

CDR3aa: CSASHRDSRGYTF
CDR3nt: TGCAGTGCTAGTCATCGGGACAGCCGAGGCTACACCTTC
v_gene: TRBV20-1
d_gene: TRBD1
j_gene: TRBJ1-2
abundance: NA

CDR3aa: CASFKISATSAEETQYF
CDR3nt: TGTGCCAGCTTCAAGATCTCCGCGACTAGTGCCGAAGAGACCCAGTACTTC
v_gene: TRBV7-8
d_gene: NA
j_gene: TRBJ2-5
abundance: NA

CDR3aa: CASSPQMTSGGPGEQYF
CDR3nt: TGTGCCAGCAGTCCCCAGATGACTAGCGGGGGGCCCGGCGAGCAGTACTTC
v_gene: TRBV6-6
d_gene: TRBD2
j_gene: TRBJ2-7
abundance: NA

CDR3aa: CASSFLPGDGYTF
CDR3nt: TGTGCCAGCAGCTTCCTCCCGGGGGATGGCTACACCTTC
v_gene: TRBV5-4
d_gene: NA
j_gene: TRBJ1-2
abundance: once

CDR3aa: CASSLGTQRGGEQFF
CDR3nt: TGTGCCAGCAGCTTAGGGACCCAAAGGGGAGGCGAGCAGTTCTTC
v_gene: TRBV7-6
d_gene: NA
j_gene: TRBJ2-1
abundance: once

CDR3aa: CASSLDSTLYGYTF
CDR3nt: TGTGCCAGCAGCTTAGACAGCACCCTCTATGGCTACACCTTC
v_gene: TRBV7-9
d_gene: NA
j_gene: TRBJ1-2
abundance: once

CDR3aa: CASSPAETGVETQYF
CDR3nt: TGCGCCAGCAGCCCGGCCGAGACAGGGGTCGAGACCCAGTACTTC
v_gene: TRBV5-1
d_gene: TRBD1
j_gene: TRBJ2-5
abundance: few

CDR3aa: CASSPQYSPLHF
CDR3nt: TGTGCCAGCAGCCCCCAATATTCACCCCTCCACTTT
v_gene: TRBV28
d_gene: NA
j_gene: TRBJ1-6
abundance: NA

CDR3aa: CSASRGGNYGYTF
CDR3nt: TGCAGTGCTAGTCGGGGAGGAAACTATGGCTACACCTTC
v_gene: TRBV20-1
d_gene: NA
j_gene: TRBJ1-2
abundance: few

CDR3aa: CASSSRGWGYEQYF
CDR3nt: TGTGCCAGCAGCTCCAGGGGCTGGGGTTACGAGCAGTACTTC
v_gene: TRBV7-9
d_gene: NA
j_gene: TRBJ2-7
abundance: NA

CDR3aa: CAWSVLDSRYGYTF
CDR3nt: TGTGCCTGGAGTGTACTGGACAGCCGCTATGGCTACACCTTC
v_gene: TRBV30
d_gene: NA
j_gene: TRBJ1-2
abundance: NA

CDR3aa: CASSTRTGTRTNEKLFF
CDR3nt: TGTGCCAGTAGTACCCGGACAGGGACGAGGACTAATGAAAAACTGTTTTTT
v_gene: TRBV19
d_gene: TRBD1
j_gene: TRBJ1-4
abundance: NA

CDR3aa: CATSREKSGFETQYF
CDR3nt: TGTGCCACCAGCAGAGAAAAAAGCGGGTTTGAGACCCAGTACTTC
v_gene: TRBV15
d_gene: NA
j_gene: TRBJ2-5
abundance: NA

CDR3aa: CASSPTGRSPLHF
CDR3nt: TGTGCCAGCAGCCCGACAGGGCGATCACCCCTCCACTTT
v_gene: TRBV3-1/TRBV3-2
d_gene: TRBD1
j_gene: TRBJ1-6
abundance: NA

CDR3aa: CAIRASGGNEQIKYNEQFF
CDR3nt: TGTGCCATCAGGGCTAGCGGGGGAAACGAACAGATTAAATACAATGAGCAGTTCTTC
v_gene: TRBV10-3
d_gene: TRBD2
j_gene: TRBJ2-1
abundance: NA

CDR3aa: CATKSSVSYNEQFF
CDR3nt: TGCGCCACCAAATCTAGCGTCTCCTACAATGAGCAGTTCTTC
v_gene: TRBV5-1
d_gene: NA
j_gene: TRBJ2-1
abundance: NA

CDR3aa: CASSPQWGGGQFF
CDR3nt: TGTGCCAGCAGCCCTCAGTGGGGGGGAGGTCAGTTCTTC
v_gene: TRBV11-2
d_gene: TRBD2
j_gene: TRBJ2-1
abundance: large

CDR3aa: CASSNGLNEKLFF
CDR3nt: TGCGCCAGCAGCAATGGGCTGAATGAAAAACTGTTTTTT
v_gene: TRBV5-1
d_gene: NA
j_gene: TRBJ1-4
abundance: NA

CDR3aa: CASSPRGRDYGYTF
CDR3nt: TGTGCCAGCAGCCCTAGGGGGAGAGACTATGGCTACACCTTC
v_gene: TRBV3-1/TRBV3-2
d_gene: NA
j_gene: TRBJ1-2
abundance: once

CDR3aa: CASSTWGDTGELFF
CDR3nt: TGTGCCAGCAGCACATGGGGGGACACCGGGGAGCTGTTTTTT
v_gene: TRBV6-5
d_gene: NA
j_gene: TRBJ2-2
abundance: few

CDR3aa: CASTPRGSTEAFF
CDR3nt: TGTGCCAGCACCCCTCGAGGCAGCACTGAAGCTTTCTTT
v_gene: TRBV9
d_gene: NA
j_gene: TRBJ1-1
abundance: NA

CDR3aa: CASSIGGSRNQPQHF
CDR3nt: TGTGCCAGTAGCATTGGGGGGTCCCGAAATCAGCCCCAGCATTTT
v_gene: TRBV19
d_gene: NA
j_gene: TRBJ1-5
abundance: NA

CDR3aa: CASSMGLGSYNEQFF
CDR3nt: TGTGCCAGTAGTATGGGACTCGGCTCCTACAATGAGCAGTTCTTC
v_gene: TRBV19
d_gene: NA
j_gene: TRBJ2-1
abundance: NA

CDR3aa: CASSAAQDRVGGYTF
CDR3nt: TGTGCCAGCAGCGCCGCGCAGGACAGGGTGGGTGGCTACACCTTC
v_gene: TRBV5-4
d_gene: TRBD1
j_gene: TRBJ1-2
abundance: once

CDR3aa: CASSEYRETQYF
CDR3nt: TGCGCCAGCAGTGAGTATCGAGAGACCCAGTACTTC
v_gene: TRBV10-2
d_gene: NA
j_gene: TRBJ2-5
abundance: NA

CDR3aa: CASSKGGGSNYGYTF
CDR3nt: TGTGCCAGCTCCAAAGGCGGCGGATCTAACTATGGCTACACCTTC
v_gene: TRBV18
d_gene: NA
j_gene: TRBJ1-2
abundance: NA